The clone carrying this T cell receptor (beta chain) showed up just once. What it recognizes is unknown. Likely unrecorded immune exposures existed in these nominally healthy donors. Germline trimming cut 6 bases from V and 2 bases from J; bases unmatched to any gene: 5. Germline CDR1 and CDR2: SEHNR and FQNEAQ (reference sequence). This CDR3 spans 14 amino acids. This entry is derived from a study of cytomegalovirus exposure and HLA in healthy donors. Overall study: One earlier analysis, a look at 150 million to 200 million T cells, found roughly 110 million unique TCR beta sequences. Regarding the study as a whole: The authors later found most CMV-associated TCR beta chains appeared HLA-restricted.

The PCR had 60 Vbeta and 13 Jbeta primers. Clones were sequenced by immunoSEQ multiplex PCR, and TCRdb holds only the in-frame ones, with some missing. The sample consists of tens of thousands of clones, approximately 84% of them appearing once. The TCR originated in a man aged 18 to 35 in good health and CMV-seronegative. The specimen sequenced was PBMCs. The gene calls are TRBV7-9 and TRBJ2-3; TRBD2 aligns across 7 bases. CDR3 sequence (DNA): TGTGCCAGCAGTCCTAGCGGATCCACAGATACGCAGTATTTT. Its translation is CASSPSGSTDTQYF.